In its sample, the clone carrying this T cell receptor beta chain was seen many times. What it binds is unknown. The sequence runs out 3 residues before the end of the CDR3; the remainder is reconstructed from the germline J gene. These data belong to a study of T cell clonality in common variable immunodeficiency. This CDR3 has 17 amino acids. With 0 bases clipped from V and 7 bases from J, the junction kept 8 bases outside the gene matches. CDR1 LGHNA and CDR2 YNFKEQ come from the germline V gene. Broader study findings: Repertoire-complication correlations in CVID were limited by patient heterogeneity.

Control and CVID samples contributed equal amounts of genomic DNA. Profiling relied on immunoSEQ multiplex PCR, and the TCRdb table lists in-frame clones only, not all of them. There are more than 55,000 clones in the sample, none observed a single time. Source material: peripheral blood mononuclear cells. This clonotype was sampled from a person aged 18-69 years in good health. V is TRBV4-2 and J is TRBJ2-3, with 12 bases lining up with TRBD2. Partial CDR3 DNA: TGTGCCAGCAGCCAAGACCGACTAGCGGGAGCTGTGTATACG. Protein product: CASSQDRLAGAVYT. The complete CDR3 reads CASSQDRLAGAVYTQYF.